This T cell receptor (beta chain) was recorded in a study of OX40 agonist ivuxolimab in advanced cancers. Across the whole study: Ivuxolimab, an agonistic anti-OX40 (CD134) antibody, was given to patients.

Germline V gene sequence: CDR1 WNHNN, CDR2 SYGVQD (reference sequence). This CDR3 is 14 amino acids long. V gave up 11 bases and J gave up 7 bases; unmatched junction bases: 9. Sequenced by immunoSEQ multiplex PCR; TCRdb stores in-frame clones only, minus some. The top ten clones hold approximately 6% of a sample with around 41,000 clones, about 90% of them seen once. This TCR was sampled from an adult with an advanced solid tumor such as melanoma, head and neck, liver or kidney cancer. The sequences come from CD4+ or CD8+ T cells sorted from blood, collected in a trial of the OX40 agonist ivuxolimab. This chain joins TRBV10-1 and TRBJ2-4; 12 bases match TRBD1. The CDR3 DNA reads as TGCGCCGGGACGCGAGGGACAGGGGGCAACATTCAGTACTTC. Its protein is CAGTRGTGGNIQYF.